The 32 T cell receptor beta chains below all came from one sample that was sequenced in a study of regulatory T cells in long-lasting Graves disease. Arm-PCR of CDR3 regions with iRepertoire HTBI primers generated TCR beta libraries. TCRdb independently ran MiXCR on the multiplex PCR reads; one entry per CDR3 protein. The data show more than 300,000 distinct CDR3 sequences, 20% seen once. The time point: persistent/refractory GD, antithyroid drugs over 5 years with positive TRAb. After RNA was extracted from PBMCs, the TCR library was made from it. Sequenced material: peripheral blood mononuclear cells (PBMCs), taken when the disease was refractory, from a patient treated with antithyroid drugs. Receptor source: a female donor with Graves disease.

This chain uses TRBV6-2 or TRBV6-3 with TRBJ2-3; D is perhaps TRBD1 or TRBD2 (6 bases each). The CDR3 extends over 17 amino acids. From germline, CDR1 is MNHEY and CDR2 SVGEGT. The V end lost 8 bases, the J end lost 0 bases, and 21 bases lay between the germline ends. CDR3 DNA sequence: TGTGCCAGCGATTTTGATCCCGGGGGCGAAAGCACAGATACGCAGTATTTT. Residues: CASDFDPGGESTDTQYF.

For this clonotype: The CDR3 ends on some other residue instead of the conserved phenylalanine or tryptophan, so this is likely a read error. The chain joins TRBV7-2 to TRBJ1-5; a weak D match, TRBD1 (5 bases). Germline values: CDR1 SGHTA, CDR2 FQGNSA. The ends were cut back, 6 bases at V and 4 bases at J, with 16 bases in the middle. There are 15 residues in the CDR3. CDR3 loop: CASSLGTDLNQPQHL. CDR3 nucleotides: TGTGCCAGCAGTCTAGGGACGGATTTAAATCAGCCCCAGCATCTT.

As concerns this clonotype: A much larger clone lies one base from this, so it may be a read error. This chain joins TRBV28 and TRBJ2-7; unclear D gene. The V gene lost 10 bases and the J gene lost 3 bases, with 10 bases spanning the gap. This CDR3 region has 11 residues. Germline CDR1 MDHEN, CDR2 SYDVKM. CDR3 amino acids: CANRTNYEQYF. The CDR3 DNA follows: TGTGCCAACAGAACGAACTACGAGCAGTACTTC. Looking up the rest from reference TRBV28 and TRBJ2-7 gives the full variable domain: DVKVTQSSRYLVKRTGEKVFLECVQDMDHENMFWYRQDPGLGLRLIYFSYDVKMKEKGDIPEGYSVSREKKERFSLILESASTNQTSMYLCANRTNYEQYFGPGTRLTVT.

There are a few counts of this clonotype. The CDR3: CAWSTGTGYYEQYF. The CDR3 region has the DNA TGTGCCTGGAGTACCGGGACAGGATACTACGAGCAGTACTTC. The rearrangement joins TRBV30 to TRBJ2-7, with 8 positions matching TRBD1. V trimming: 2 bases; J trimming: 3 bases; junction bases outside the gene matches: 6. Germline loops: CDR1 GTSNPN, CDR2 SVGIG (reference sequence). This CDR3 is built from 14 residues. Filled out from reference TRBV30 and TRBJ2-7, the complete variable domain reads SQTIHQWPATLVQPVGSPLSLECTVEGTSNPNLYWYRQAAGRGLQLLFYSVGIGQISSEVPQNLSASRPQDRQFILSSKKLLLSDSGFYLCAWSTGTGYYEQYFGPGTRLTVT.

Remarks on this clonotype: It may be a read error: a sequence one base away is much more abundant. This chain joins TRBV6-2 or TRBV6-3 and TRBJ2-7, with 8 bases matching TRBD2. From germline, CDR1 is MNHEY and CDR2 SVGEGT. The CDR3 loop spans 17 amino acids. The chain's CDR3 is CASSYDGRAALNYGQYF. CDR3 in DNA: TGTGCCAGCAGTTACGACGGGAGGGCCGCCTTAAACTACGGGCAGTACTTC.

The rearrangement joins TRBV19 to TRBJ2-1; tentatively, D is TRBD2 (6 bases). This CDR3 has 15 residues. Trimming removed 3 bases at V and 6 bases at J, with 15 bases between. CDR1 and CDR2 from the germline V gene are LNHDA and SQIVND (reference sequence). DNA for the CDR3: TGTGCCAGTAGTATCTGGCAGGGAGGCGGCAATGAGCAGTTCTTC. It encodes CASSIWQGGGNEQFF. Complete variable domain (other parts from reference TRBV19 and TRBJ2-1): DGGITQSPKYLFRKEGQNVTLSCEQNLNHDAMYWYRQDPGQGLRLIYYSQIVNDFQKGDIAEGYSVSREKKESFPLTVTSAQKNPTAFYLCASSIWQGGGNEQFFGPGTRLTVL.

For this clonotype: With a much larger clone just one base away, this may be a read error. The conserved closing phenylalanine or tryptophan is absent in this CDR3, likely reflecting a read error. This chain uses TRBV6-2 or TRBV6-3 with TRBJ2-5; no definite D call. CDR3 length: 15 residues. Germline V lookup: CDR1 MNHEY, CDR2 SVGEGT. Trimming pared 8 bases from V and 1 base from J, leaving 17 bases between. The CDR3 sequence: CASHLYSAVQETQYL. As DNA, the CDR3 is TGTGCCAGCCATCTTTACTCGGCAGTCCAAGAGACCCAGTACCTC.

As concerns this clonotype: The CDR3 end shows no conserved phenylalanine or tryptophan, and so a read error is likely. The chain combines TRBV28 with TRBJ1-1; no clear D. CDR3 length: 13 residues. CDR1 is MDHEN and CDR2 is SYDVKM in the germline V gene. V gave up 3 bases and J gave up 0 bases, with 5 bases separating them. CDR3 nucleotides: TGTGCCAGCAGTTTTCCTATGAACACTGAAGCTTTCCTT. Residues: CASSFPMNTEAFL.

At least ten counts were recorded for this clonotype. The rearrangement joins TRBV12-3 or TRBV12-4 to TRBJ2-7; 10 nucleotides match TRBD2. The V segment lost 6 bases and the J segment 1 base; nucleotides outside the gene matches: 6. This CDR3 spans 15 amino acids. This CDR3 is CASSPGLAVSYEQYF. The CDR3 DNA is TGTGCCAGCAGCCCCGGACTAGCGGTTTCCTACGAGCAGTACTTC.

This clonotype was observed at least ten times. This chain links TRBV28 with TRBJ2-7; the match to TRBD2 covers 8 bases. CDR3 size: 16 residues. The V and J ends lost 5 bases and 3 bases, in that order; junction bases with no gene match: 12. Germline loops: CDR1 MDHEN, CDR2 SYDVKM. For the CDR3, the DNA is TGTGCCAGCAGTGTTCGACTAGCGAAAGGGCGCTACGAGCAGTACTTC. Translated: CASSVRLAKGRYEQYF.

This clonotype was counted at least ten times. The chain couples TRBV24-1 to TRBJ2-5, with 11 nucleotides matching TRBD2. This CDR3 is built from 19 residues. Germline V lookup: CDR1 KGHDR, CDR2 SFDVKD. V lost 2 bases to trimming and J lost 1 base; unmatched junction nucleotides: 11. The CDR3 sequence is CATSDSRVAGLAGQETQYF. CDR3 DNA: TGTGCCACCAGTGATTCCAGGGTTGCCGGACTAGCGGGCCAAGAGACCCAGTACTTC.

This clonotype has a count of ten or more. V and J are TRBV28 and TRBJ1-5, with D perhaps matching TRBD1 (6 bases). This CDR3 is built from 13 residues. Trimming pared 8 bases from V and 5 bases from J, leaving 13 bases between. Germline V gene sequence: CDR1 MDHEN, CDR2 SYDVKM. The CDR3 loop reads CASGTGTHQPQHF. CDR3 coding DNA: TGTGCCAGCGGCACAGGGACCCATCAGCCCCAGCATTTT. The complete variable domain, with remaining parts taken from reference TRBV28 and TRBJ1-5, reads DVKVTQSSRYLVKRTGEKVFLECVQDMDHENMFWYRQDPGLGLRLIYFSYDVKMKEKGDIPEGYSVSREKKERFSLILESASTNQTSMYLCASGTGTHQPQHFGDGTRLSIL.

The table lists this clonotype with many counts. This rearrangement joins TRBV20-1 to TRBJ1-2; TRBD1 matches 7 bases. Looked up from germline, CDR1 is DFQATT and CDR2 is SNEGSKA (reference sequence). The CDR3 runs 15 residues. The junction had 12 bases not matched to a gene; V was cut back by 0 bases and J by 8 bases. Written as DNA, the CDR3 is TGCAGTGCTAGAGAGAGGGAGGGGGCCTTAGAGGGCTACACCTTC. This gives the protein CSAREREGALEGYTF.

A remark on this clonotype: A read error may be the cause here, since a much bigger clone is one base away. The chain combines TRBV7-9 with TRBJ2-5, with D possibly matching TRBD2 (5 bases). V shed 1 base and J shed 5 bases, with 17 bases lying between them. This CDR3 has 16 residues. Germline V gene data show CDR1 as SEHNR and CDR2 as FQNEAQ (reference sequence). The CDR3 protein is CASSLEGRASWETQYF. The CDR3, as DNA: TGTGCCAGCAGCTTAGAGGGCCGGGCTAGCTGGGAGACCCAGTACTTC. Full variable domain (missing parts from reference TRBV7-9 and TRBJ2-5): DTGVSQNPRHKITKRGQNVTFRCDPISEHNRLYWYRQTLGQGPEFLTYFQNEAQLEKSRLLSDRFSAERPKGSFSTLEIQRTEQGDSAMYLCASSLEGRASWETQYFGPGTRLLVL.

This clonotype was recorded many times. V usage is TRBV28 and J usage is TRBJ1-1, with 9 bases that match TRBD1. The V and J ends lost 8 bases and 11 bases, in that order; junction bases with no gene match: 15. Germline CDR1 and CDR2: MDHEN and SYDVKM. The CDR3 contains 14 residues. CDR3 nucleotide sequence: TGTGCCAGCGCTGAGCACCGGGACAGGGTTGAGGCTTTCTTT. Its protein is CASAEHRDRVEAFF.

This clonotype was detected many times. The chain employs TRBV2 and TRBJ2-5; TRBD2 matches at 8 bases. CDR1 and CDR2 from the germline V gene are SNHLY and FYNNEI. The CDR3 covers 13 residues. V was pared by 7 bases and J by 6 bases, with 7 bases of the junction left unmatched. The CDR3 here is CASTERGGQTQYF. The DNA of the CDR3 is TGTGCCAGCACCGAACGGGGGGGACAGACCCAGTACTTC.

This clonotype was observed a few times. The chain links TRBV12-3 or TRBV12-4 to TRBJ2-7; no reliable D call. The CDR3 length is 17 residues. The ends were cut back, 2 bases at V and 2 bases at J, with 19 bases in the middle. The CDR3 loop reads CASSLTLRHSPTYEQYF. The CDR3, as DNA: TGTGCCAGCAGTTTAACCCTCAGACACTCACCTACCTACGAGCAGTACTTC.

This clonotype was observed at least ten times. The chain recombines TRBV24-1 with TRBJ2-7, with TRBD1 matching over 8 bases. Germline assignment: CDR1 KGHDR and CDR2 SFDVKD. Unmatched junction bases numbered 13, after V lost 6 bases and J lost 7 bases. This CDR3 has 15 amino acids. The CDR3 region has the DNA TGTGCCACCAGTCCAACGGACAGGGAACGGCGGGAGCAGTACTTC. The encoded protein is CATSPTDRERREQYF.

This clonotype was observed a handful of times. J is TRBJ1-4 and V is TRBV3-2; TRBD1, the D gene given by the table, was not confirmed from the DNA. TRBV3-2 constitutes a pseudogene. The CDR3 loop spans 15 amino acids. The CDR3 reads CASSPQGRQNEKLFF. CDR3 coding DNA: TGTGCCAGCAGCCCGCAAGGGCGACAGAACGAAAAACTGTTTTTT.

This clonotype was recorded at least ten times. The chain is built from TRBV27 and TRBJ1-2; perhaps TRBD1 as D (5 bases). The CDR3 length is 13 residues. Germline V CDR1 and CDR2: MNHEY, SMNVEV (reference sequence). V gave up 0 bases and J gave up 6 bases, with 8 bases separating them. CDR3 residues: CASSLSLGDGYTF. The CDR3 DNA reads as TGTGCCAGCAGTTTATCGCTAGGGGATGGCTACACCTTC.

This clonotype was found a few times. The chain combines TRBV6-1 with TRBJ2-4; D not resolved. V dropped 2 bases and J dropped 3 bases, with 5 bases sitting between them. The length of the CDR3 is 13 residues. CDR1 MNHNS and CDR2 SASEGT come from the germline V gene. CDR3 loop: CASSEQSKNIQYF. The CDR3, as DNA: TGTGCCAGCAGTGAACAAAGCAAAAACATTCAGTACTTC.

The J gene is TRBJ1-6, the V gene TRBV27, with D perhaps matching TRBD1 (6 bases). Germline CDR1 MNHEY, CDR2 SMNVEV (reference sequence). This CDR3 has 15 residues. Deletions cut 1 base from V and 9 bases from J, with 13 bases between. Written as DNA, the CDR3 is TGTGCCAGCAGTTTATGGGGGGGGCATCGTTCACCCCTCCACTTT. Encoded protein: CASSLWGGHRSPLHF.

As DNA, the CDR3 is TGTGCCATCAGCCAGGCTAGCGGCTCCTACGAGCAGTACTTC. Its translation is CAISQASGSYEQYF. The chain couples TRBV10-3 to TRBJ2-7, with 7 nucleotides matching TRBD2. Germline V CDR1 and CDR2: ENHRY, SYGVKD. The V segment lost 6 bases and the J segment 0 bases; nucleotides outside the gene matches: 5. The CDR3 has 14 amino acids.

V and J are TRBV2 and TRBJ1-1, with 9 bases that match TRBD1. The germline V gene encodes CDR1 SNHLY and CDR2 FYNNEI. Germline trimming cut 3 bases from V and 3 bases from J; bases unmatched to any gene: 8. There are 16 residues in the CDR3. The CDR3 region is CASSDGPGQGDTEAFF. The CDR3 DNA is TGTGCCAGCAGTGATGGCCCGGGACAGGGAGACACTGAAGCTTTCTTT.

This clonotype was seen a few times. This chain uses TRBV6-9 with TRBJ1-2; no reliable D call. Germline CDR1 reads MNHGY; CDR2 reads SVAAGI. The CDR3 has 13 residues. Trimming took 4 bases from V and 10 from J, leaving 16 bases between them. The CDR3 here is CASSSTGLHDYTF. As DNA, the CDR3 is TGTGCCAGCAGTTCGACGGGTTTACATGACTACACCTTC.

At least ten counts were recorded for this clonotype. The CDR3 loop is CASSLAGQGVYEQYF. As DNA, the CDR3 is TGTGCCAGCAGTTTAGCCGGACAGGGGGTGTACGAGCAGTACTTC. This chain links TRBV12-3 or TRBV12-4 with TRBJ2-7; TRBD1 aligns across 10 bases. After removal of 0 bases from V and 4 bases from J, the junction contained 3 bases not matched to a gene. The CDR3 has 15 amino acids.

A few counts support this clonotype. The chain recombines TRBV6-1 with TRBJ1-5; TRBD1 might be the D (5 bases). Between the trimmed V and J ends, which lost 2 bases and 2 bases, there was a span of 13 bases. CDR1 is MNHNS and CDR2 is SASEGT in the germline V gene. This CDR3 has 16 amino acids. The CDR3 loop reads CASSELGGGGNQPQHF. CDR3 in DNA: TGTGCCAGCAGTGAATTGGGGGGAGGGGGCAATCAGCCCCAGCATTTT.

This chain joins TRBV3-1 and TRBJ1-4, with a tentative D call TRBD1 (6 bases). From germline, CDR1 is LGHDT and CDR2 YNNKEL (reference sequence). The CDR3 length is 15 residues. Trimming shortened V by 3 bases and J by 4 bases, and 12 bases separated the two germline ends. CDR3 sequence (DNA): TGTGCCAGCAGCCATCGACAGGCCCGTAATGAAAAACTGTTTTTT. Translation gives CASSHRQARNEKLFF.

The chain links TRBV7-8 to TRBJ2-2; TRBD1 agrees at 8 bases. CDR3 length: 15 residues. Germline trimming cut 7 bases from V and 3 bases from J; bases unmatched to any gene: 7. Germline assignment: CDR1 SGHVS and CDR2 FQNEAQ. The CDR3 DNA sequence: TGTGCCAGCAAAAACCAGGGGGCGCACACCGGGGAGCTGTTTTTT. It translates to CASKNQGAHTGELFF.

The chain links TRBV6-5 to TRBJ2-1; D is undetermined. This CDR3 spans 16 amino acids. Between the trimmed V and J ends, which lost 0 bases and 5 bases, there was a span of 14 bases. From germline, CDR1 is MNHEY and CDR2 SVGAGI. For the CDR3, the DNA is TGTGCCAGCAGTTACTCTTATAGGAGTATTAACAATGAGCAGTTCTTC. Amino acids: CASSYSYRSINNEQFF.

This chain joins TRBV7-9 and TRBJ1-1; possible D gene TRBD1, 5 bases. V lost 5 bases and J lost 1, with 20 bases in between. Germline CDR1 SEHNR, CDR2 FQNEAQ (reference sequence). CDR3 length: 17 amino acids. CDR3 nucleotides: TGTGCCAGCAGCATGCCTTCCGCCCGGGACGGGAACACTGAAGCTTTCTTT. It codes for CASSMPSARDGNTEAFF.

The rearrangement links TRBV28 to TRBJ1-5; 11 nucleotides align to TRBD1. Germline V gene lookup returns CDR1 MDHEN and CDR2 SYDVKM. CDR3 length equals 15 residues. V lost 8 bases and J lost 6; bases outside the gene matches: 9. The CDR3: CASATGGTGGQPQHF. CDR3 DNA sequence: TGTGCCAGCGCCACAGGGGGGACAGGGGGTCAGCCCCAGCATTTT. Variable domain in full (rest from reference TRBV28 and TRBJ1-5): DVKVTQSSRYLVKRTGEKVFLECVQDMDHENMFWYRQDPGLGLRLIYFSYDVKMKEKGDIPEGYSVSREKKERFSLILESASTNQTSMYLCASATGGTGGQPQHFGDGTRLSIL.